This paragraph covers one TCR beta chain sequence. This entry comes from a study of shared clonotypes between healthy human individuals. Study in general: Each donor's CD4 naive and CD4 memory cells filled three plates apiece, CD8 naive two, and CD8 memory one.

HIV-negative, healthy adults without recent acute infections or vaccinations were the donors. The assay was immunoSEQ multiplex PCR, and TCRdb's table has in-frame clones only and misses some. The sample yields under 2,500,000 clones, around 95% seen once. The CDR3 is 15 amino acids. The germline gives CDR1 SGHNT, CDR2 YYREEE (reference sequence). V gave up 2 bases and J gave up 5 bases; unmatched junction bases: 6. Sequencing was performed on naive CD4+ T cells sorted from blood. Subset described: CD45RA+ positively selected. The V call is TRBV5-4, the J call TRBJ2-5; the match to TRBD2 covers 10 bases. The TCR was taken from a man in his late teens or twenties in good health. CDR3 region: CASSFRLAGDETQYF. In nucleotides, the CDR3 is TGTGCCAGCAGCTTTCGGCTAGCGGGAGACGAGACCCAGTACTTC.